This T cell receptor (beta chain) was documented in a study of T cell responses to AZD1222 COVID-19 vaccine. The overall study: Doses given second, at about 4 or about 12 weeks, were pooled.

CDR3 size: 15 residues. V lost 8 bases, J lost 0 bases, and 8 bases stayed unmatched. CDR1 LNHNV and CDR2 YYDKDF come from the germline V gene (reference sequence). Details on this clone: Its antigen is unidentified.

Produced via immunoSEQ multiplex PCR; TCRdb's table is partial and in-frame only. This sample yields tens of thousands of clones, of which roughly 88% are seen a single time; roughly 5.8% belongs to the top ten. General study points: It was only a handful of AZD1222 recipients who were seropositive at baseline. Donors were chiefly white British, with a greater number of females, and clonal diversity was perhaps underestimated.

The receptor was isolated from an adult in good health. The chain joins TRBV15 to TRBJ1-1; 8 positions match TRBD1. The material sequenced was peripheral blood, taken on day 0 of AZD1222 vaccination. The CDR3 loop is CATHNWTGMNTEAFF. CDR3 sequence (DNA): TGTGCCACCCATAACTGGACAGGGATGAACACTGAAGCTTTCTTT.